One and the same sample provided the 23 T cell receptor beta chains below, sequenced in a study of blood T cell repertoires in COVID-19. Data came from immunoSEQ multiplex PCR; TCRdb stores just in-frame clones and leaves some out. The sample holds 270,000 or so clones, about 86% seen once. Sequencing was done on a sample of peripheral blood. The source is a woman under 40 with COVID-19, enrolled during active disease.

The rearrangement uses TRBV5-4 and TRBJ2-1; no definite D call. Germline V gene sequence: CDR1 SGHNT, CDR2 YYREEE (reference sequence). The CDR3 contains 13 residues. V was shortened by 2 bases and J by 4 bases, with 7 bases between the two germline ends. This chain's CDR3 is CASSFPGYNEQFF. The CDR3 bases are TGTGCCAGCAGCTTCCCCGGTTACAATGAGCAGTTCTTC. Supplemented by reference TRBV5-4 and TRBJ2-1, the full variable domain reads ETGVTQSPTHLIKTRGQQVTLRCSSQSGHNTVSWYQQALGQGPQFIFQYYREEENGRGNFPPRFSGLQFPNYSSELNVNALELDDSALYLCASSFPGYNEQFFGPGTRLTVL.

This chain joins TRBV4-1 and TRBJ1-1; possible D gene TRBD1, 5 bases. Trimming stripped 0 bases from V and 5 bases from J, with 13 bases between. Germline V gene lookup returns CDR1 MGHRA and CDR2 YSYEKL. CDR3 length equals 15 residues. The CDR3 spells CASSQERPGGTEAFF. CDR3 DNA sequence: TGCGCCAGCAGCCAAGAGCGCCCGGGGGGAACTGAAGCTTTCTTT.

The V call is TRBV19, the J call TRBJ2-2; 8 nucleotides agree with TRBD1. V lost 7 bases, J lost 4 bases, and 8 bases stayed unmatched. This CDR3 spans 15 amino acids. Germline V lookup: CDR1 LNHDA, CDR2 SQIVND (reference sequence). The CDR3 DNA reads as TGTGCCAGTAACCAACAGGGGGTGGGCACCGGGGAGCTGTTTTTT. Its protein is CASNQQGVGTGELFF.

This clone has just one count. The V call is TRBV5-4, the J call TRBJ2-7; 7 nucleotides match TRBD2. The CDR3 length is 14 residues. V lost 4 bases, J lost 0 bases, and 4 bases stayed unmatched. CDR1 and CDR2 from the germline V gene are SGHNT and YYREEE (reference sequence). CDR3 in amino acids: CASSRGDFSYEQYF. CDR3 nucleotides: TGTGCCAGCAGCCGGGGGGACTTCTCCTACGAGCAGTACTTC.

The chain employs TRBV27 and TRBJ2-1, with 11 nucleotides matching TRBD2. CDR3 size: 19 residues. CDR1 is MNHEY, CDR2 SMNVEV, per germline (reference sequence). J lost 6 bases, V lost 5 bases, and 18 bases had no gene match. In nucleotides, the CDR3 is TGTGCCAGCAGTCTCCGGTCCTTTACTAGCGGGGGCTTGGGCAATGAGCAGTTCTTC. Its translation: CASSLRSFTSGGLGNEQFF.

This chain joins TRBV6-5 and TRBJ2-1, with D perhaps matching TRBD2 (5 bases). There are 14 residues in the CDR3. V lost 11 bases, J lost 5 bases, and 19 bases lay in between. Germline V lookup: CDR1 MNHEY, CDR2 SVGAGI. In nucleotides, the CDR3 is TGTGCCGCCTCGAGCGGCAGCCCCAACAATGAGCAGTTCTTC. Protein sequence: CAASSGSPNNEQFF.

This clone was recorded once. The chain combines TRBV29-1 with TRBJ2-5, with a possible D match to TRBD2 (7 bases). Germline V gene sequence: CDR1 SQVTM, CDR2 ANQGSEA. The length of the CDR3 is 13 residues. Between the trimmed V and J ends, which lost 2 bases and 5 bases, there was a span of 12 bases. For the CDR3, the DNA is TGCAGCGTTGAATTAGGCGGGGGCGAGACCCAGTACTTC. It codes for CSVELGGGETQYF.

This chain uses TRBV7-2 with TRBJ2-3, with 10 nucleotides matching TRBD2. Germline V gives CDR1 SGHTA, CDR2 FQGNSA. V shed 6 bases and J 5 bases; nucleotides not matched to a gene: 11. The CDR3 length is 16 residues. The CDR3 is CASRSSSGGAIDTQYF. The DNA for the CDR3 is TGTGCCAGCAGAAGTTCAAGCGGGGGGGCCATAGATACGCAGTATTTT.

CDR3 in amino acids: CASSFGVGPTSTDTQYF. CDR3 bases: TGTGCCAGCAGCTTTGGGGTGGGGCCGACAAGCACAGATACGCAGTATTTT. This chain connects TRBV11-3 to TRBJ2-3, with D perhaps TRBD1 (5 bases). Trimming removed 3 bases at V and 0 bases at J, with 16 bases between. The germline V gene encodes CDR1 SGHNT and CDR2 YENEEA. This CDR3 has 17 residues. Supplemented by reference TRBV11-3 and TRBJ2-3, the full variable domain reads EAGVVQSPRYKIIEKKQPVAFWCNPISGHNTLYWYLQNLGQGPELLIRYENEEAVDDSQLPKDRFSAERLKGVDSTLKIQPAELGDSAVYLCASSFGVGPTSTDTQYFGPGTRLTVL.

The chain uses TRBV18 and TRBJ1-2; D not certain. CDR1 and CDR2 (germline): KGHSH, LQKENI. The CDR3 is 13 amino acids. V lost 2 bases to trimming and J lost 10 bases, with 14 bases between them. This CDR3 is CASSPGGPGDYTF. The CDR3 region has the DNA TGTGCCAGCTCACCAGGAGGCCCTGGTGACTACACCTTC.

The chain combines TRBV11-3 with TRBJ2-1; 14 bases line up with TRBD2. V was pared by 4 bases and J by 8 bases, with 10 bases of the junction left unmatched. Germline V CDR1 and CDR2: SGHNT, YENEEA. The CDR3 spans 17 residues. The CDR3 loop reads CASSSGLAGGQNHEQFF. The CDR3 bases are TGTGCCAGCAGCTCTGGACTAGCGGGGGGCCAGAACCATGAGCAGTTCTTC.

The J gene is TRBJ1-6, the V gene TRBV27; 7 nucleotides line up with TRBD1. The CDR3 has 19 amino acids. Trimming took 5 bases from V and 0 from J; bases not matched to a gene: 13. The germline CDR1 and CDR2 sequences are MNHEY and SMNVEV (reference sequence). The CDR3 bases are TGTGCCAGCAGTCTCCGGCGTGGGGACAGCCTCTCCTATAATTCACCCCTCCACTTT. Amino acid sequence: CASSLRRGDSLSYNSPLHF.

The chain recombines TRBV7-9 with TRBJ2-1; the D gene is possibly TRBD2 (6 bases). Deletions cut 0 bases from V and 8 bases from J, with 20 bases between. The CDR3 is made up of 17 amino acids. Germline assignment: CDR1 SEHNR and CDR2 FQNEAQ (reference sequence). Written as DNA, the CDR3 is TGTGCCAGCAGCTTAGCGCTGATTGGCGGGCGGAGGGATGAGCAGTTCTTC. This codes for CASSLALIGGRRDEQFF.

CDR3 protein: CASSPGQGVGGANVLTF. The DNA for the CDR3 is TGTGCCAGCAGCCCTGGACAGGGGGTGGGAGGGGCCAACGTCCTGACTTTC. The chain couples TRBV7-8 to TRBJ2-6, with 10 bases identical to TRBD1. The CDR3 is made up of 17 amino acids. Germline CDR1 reads SGHVS; CDR2 reads FQNEAQ. The J segment lost 4 bases and the V segment lost 5 bases, leaving 8 bases of the junction unmatched.

This clone was recorded a few times. J is TRBJ1-1 and V is TRBV29-1; 10 nucleotides align to TRBD1. This CDR3 has 13 amino acids. Germline trimming cut 6 bases from V and 4 bases from J; bases unmatched to any gene: 5. Germline V lookup: CDR1 SQVTM, CDR2 ANQGSEA. CDR3 nucleotide sequence: TGCAGCGTGCTGACAGGGGGCTCCACTGAAGCTTTCTTT. Its protein product is CSVLTGGSTEAFF.

This clone came up a few times. This chain links TRBV27 with TRBJ2-7; 7 positions match TRBD1. Germline V gives CDR1 MNHEY, CDR2 SMNVEV (reference sequence). The length of the CDR3 is 13 residues. Losses at the gene ends were 4 bases for V and 2 bases for J; bases not matched to a gene: 2. The CDR3 region has the DNA TGTGCCAGCAGTTGGACAGGAGCCTACGAGCAGTACTTC. It translates to CASSWTGAYEQYF.

The genes are TRBV5-1 and TRBJ2-7, with 12 nucleotides matching TRBD1. The CDR3 has 14 residues. CDR1 and CDR2 (germline): SGHRS, YFSETQ. V trimming: 5 bases; J trimming: 0 bases; junction bases outside the gene matches: 0. CDR3 loop: CASRGQGASYEQYF. CDR3 DNA sequence: TGCGCCAGCAGGGGACAGGGGGCCTCCTACGAGCAGTACTTC.

V gene TRBV29-1 combines with J gene TRBJ1-3, with D possibly being TRBD1 (5 bases). Germline V gene lookup returns CDR1 SQVTM and CDR2 ANQGSEA. This CDR3 comprises 13 residues. Trimming left V 2 bases short and J 3 bases short, with 8 bases between. CDR3 nucleotide sequence: TGCAGCGTTGAACCCAGGGTTGGAAACACCATATATTTT. This gives the protein CSVEPRVGNTIYF.

The rearrangement joins TRBV27 to TRBJ2-7; TRBD2 matches at 12 bases. J was trimmed by 3 bases and V by 4 bases; bases with no gene match: 4. Germline assignment: CDR1 MNHEY and CDR2 SMNVEV (reference sequence). This CDR3 has 15 residues. The chain's CDR3 is CASSSSSGGDYEQYF. The CDR3 bases are TGTGCCAGCAGTTCTTCTAGCGGGGGGGACTACGAGCAGTACTTC.

The rearrangement uses TRBV19 and TRBJ2-3; D is uncertain. Germline V gene lookup returns CDR1 LNHDA and CDR2 SQIVND (reference sequence). V was trimmed by 4 bases and J by 1 base, leaving 12 bases between them. CDR3 length: 15 amino acids. CDR3 in DNA: TGTGCCAGTAGTAAAGGAACAGCCCGCACAGATACGCAGTATTTT. Encoded protein: CASSKGTARTDTQYF.

Only one count was recorded for this clone. The CDR3 DNA follows: TGTGCCAGCAGCGTACAAACAGTCGCAGGGGCCAACGTCCTGACTTTC. This gives the protein CASSVQTVAGANVLTF. V gene TRBV9 combines with J gene TRBJ2-6; D not resolved. This CDR3 has 16 residues. Germline-derived CDR1 and CDR2 are SGDLS and YYNGEE. The germline V and J ends were trimmed by 1 base and 4 bases, with 12 bases remaining between them.

The chain employs TRBV11-2 and TRBJ2-3; the match to TRBD2 covers 9 bases. In germline, CDR1 is SGHAT, CDR2 FQNNGV. Germline trimming cut 1 base from V and 10 bases from J; bases unmatched to any gene: 15. This CDR3 region has 17 residues. The CDR3: CASSLGALAGARDPQYF. As DNA, the CDR3 is TGTGCCAGCAGCTTAGGGGCCTTAGCGGGGGCGAGGGATCCGCAGTATTTT.

The chain uses TRBV19 and TRBJ2-3; D is possibly TRBD2 (5 bases). Trimming took off 4 bases at V and 0 bases at J, with 14 bases between the two ends. The germline CDR1 and CDR2 sequences are LNHDA and SQIVND (reference sequence). CDR3 length: 16 residues. The CDR3 loop is CASSTRGRTSTDTQYF. The CDR3 DNA follows: TGTGCCAGTAGTACACGAGGACGGACTAGCACAGATACGCAGTATTTT.